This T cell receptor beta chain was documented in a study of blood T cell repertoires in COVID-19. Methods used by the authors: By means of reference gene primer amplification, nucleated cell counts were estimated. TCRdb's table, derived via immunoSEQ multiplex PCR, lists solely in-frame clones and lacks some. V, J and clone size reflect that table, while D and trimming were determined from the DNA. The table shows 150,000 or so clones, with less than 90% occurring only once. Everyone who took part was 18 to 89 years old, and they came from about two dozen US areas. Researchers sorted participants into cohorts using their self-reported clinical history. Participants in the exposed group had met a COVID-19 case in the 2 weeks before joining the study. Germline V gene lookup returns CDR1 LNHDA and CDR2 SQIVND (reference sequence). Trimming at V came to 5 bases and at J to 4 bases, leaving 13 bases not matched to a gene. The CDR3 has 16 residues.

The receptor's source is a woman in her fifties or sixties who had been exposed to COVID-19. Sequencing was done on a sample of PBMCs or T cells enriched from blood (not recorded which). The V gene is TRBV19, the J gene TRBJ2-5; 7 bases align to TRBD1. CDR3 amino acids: CASSLPRGSGGETQYF. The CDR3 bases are TGTGCCAGTAGTTTGCCCAGGGGGAGTGGGGGAGAGACCCAGTACTTC.